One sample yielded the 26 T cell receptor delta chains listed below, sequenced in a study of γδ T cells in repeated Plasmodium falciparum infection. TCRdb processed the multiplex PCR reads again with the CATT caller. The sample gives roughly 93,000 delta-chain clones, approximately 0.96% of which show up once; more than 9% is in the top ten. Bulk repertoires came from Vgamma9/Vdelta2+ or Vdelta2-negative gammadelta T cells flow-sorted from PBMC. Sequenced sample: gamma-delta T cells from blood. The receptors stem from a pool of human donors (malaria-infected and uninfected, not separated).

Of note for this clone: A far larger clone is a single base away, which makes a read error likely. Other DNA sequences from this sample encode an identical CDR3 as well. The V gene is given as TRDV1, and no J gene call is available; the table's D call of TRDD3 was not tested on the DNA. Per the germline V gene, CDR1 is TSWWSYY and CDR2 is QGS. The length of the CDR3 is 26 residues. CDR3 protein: CALGGIRCIAAPNAGGDLPGDTELIF. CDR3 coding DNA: TGTGCTCTTGGGGGGATTAGGTGCATAGCTGCACCAAATGCCGGGGGCGATTTACCTGGGGATACGGAGCTCATCTTT.

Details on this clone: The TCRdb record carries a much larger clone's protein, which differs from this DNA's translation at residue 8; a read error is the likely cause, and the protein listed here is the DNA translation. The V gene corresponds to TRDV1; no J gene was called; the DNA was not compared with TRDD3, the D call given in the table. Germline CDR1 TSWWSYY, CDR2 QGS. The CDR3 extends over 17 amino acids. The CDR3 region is CALGEQLPRSGGSRLIF. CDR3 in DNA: TGTGCTCTTGGGGAACAACTCCCACGGTCTGGGGGATCGCGTCTCATCTTT.

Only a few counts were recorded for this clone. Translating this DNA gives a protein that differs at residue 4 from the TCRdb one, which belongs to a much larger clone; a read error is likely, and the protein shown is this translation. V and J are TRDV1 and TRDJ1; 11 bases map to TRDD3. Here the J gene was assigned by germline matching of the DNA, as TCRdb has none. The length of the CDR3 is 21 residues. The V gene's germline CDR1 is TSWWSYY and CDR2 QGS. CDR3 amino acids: CALRELDFFLGDTLYTDKLIF. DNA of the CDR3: TGTGCTCTTAGGGAACTAGATTTCTTTCTGGGGGATACACTGTACACCGATAAACTCATCTTT.

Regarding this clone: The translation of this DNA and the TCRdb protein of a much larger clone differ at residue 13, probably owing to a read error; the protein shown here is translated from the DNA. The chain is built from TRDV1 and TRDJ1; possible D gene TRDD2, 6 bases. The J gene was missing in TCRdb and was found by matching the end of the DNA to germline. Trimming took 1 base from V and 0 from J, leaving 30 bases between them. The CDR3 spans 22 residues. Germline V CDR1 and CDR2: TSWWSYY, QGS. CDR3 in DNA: TGTGCTCTTGGGGAACGTTTAATCCTACGTCTTCTGAGGGATGAGTACACCGATAAACTCATCTTT. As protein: CALGERLILRLLRDEYTDKLIF.

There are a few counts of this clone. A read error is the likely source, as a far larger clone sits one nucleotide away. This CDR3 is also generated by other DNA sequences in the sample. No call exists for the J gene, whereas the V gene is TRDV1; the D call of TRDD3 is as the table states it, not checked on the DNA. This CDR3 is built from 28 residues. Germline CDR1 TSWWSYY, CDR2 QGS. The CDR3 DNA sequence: TGTGCTCTTGGGGAACTACTGGTTGGCATGCTTCCTACACGTCTGGGGGATACCCGCGAATCGTACACCGATAAGCTCATCTTT. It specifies CALGELLVGMLPTRLGDTRESYTDKLIF.

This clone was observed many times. CDR3: CACDQNYGGYEDTRQMFF. The CDR3 DNA is TGTGCCTGTGACCAAAATTATGGGGGATACGAAGACACCCGACAGATGTTTTTC. The chain joins TRDV2 to TRDJ3, with TRDD3 identical over 11 bases. Germline loops: CDR1 GEAIGNYY, CDR2 EKD. The V segment lost 3 bases and the J segment 7 bases; nucleotides outside the gene matches: 10. CDR3 length: 18 amino acids.

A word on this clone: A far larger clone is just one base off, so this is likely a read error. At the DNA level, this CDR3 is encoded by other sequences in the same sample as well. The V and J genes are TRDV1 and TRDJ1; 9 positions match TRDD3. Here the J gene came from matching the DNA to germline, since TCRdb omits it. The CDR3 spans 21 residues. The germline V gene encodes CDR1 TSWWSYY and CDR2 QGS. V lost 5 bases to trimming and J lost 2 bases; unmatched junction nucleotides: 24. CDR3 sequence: CALGLLPDVLGDQPNTDKLIF. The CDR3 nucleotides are TGTGCTCTTGGGCTCCTTCCTGACGTACTGGGGGACCAACCTAATACCGATAAACTCATCTTT.

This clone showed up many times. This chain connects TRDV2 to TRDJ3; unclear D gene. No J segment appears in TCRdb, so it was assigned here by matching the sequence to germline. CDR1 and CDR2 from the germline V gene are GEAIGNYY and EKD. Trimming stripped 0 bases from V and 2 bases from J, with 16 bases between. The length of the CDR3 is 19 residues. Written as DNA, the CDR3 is TGTGCCTGTGACACCGCGGGGCAATCAACTCCCTGGGACACCCGACAGATGTTTTTC. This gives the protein CACDTAGQSTPWDTRQMFF.

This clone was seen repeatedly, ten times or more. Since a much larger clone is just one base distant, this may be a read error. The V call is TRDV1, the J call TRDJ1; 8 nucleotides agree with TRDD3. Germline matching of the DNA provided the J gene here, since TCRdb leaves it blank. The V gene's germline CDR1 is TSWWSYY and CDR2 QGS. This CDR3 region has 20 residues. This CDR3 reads CALGEHILLGGNWYTDKLIF. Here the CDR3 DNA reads TGCGCTCTTGGGGAACATATATTACTGGGGGGAAACTGGTACACCGATAAACTCATCTTT.

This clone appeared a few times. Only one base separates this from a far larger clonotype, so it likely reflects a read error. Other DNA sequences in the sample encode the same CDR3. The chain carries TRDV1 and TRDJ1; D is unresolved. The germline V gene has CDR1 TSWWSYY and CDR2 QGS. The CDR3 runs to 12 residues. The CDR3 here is CALGELRYKLIF. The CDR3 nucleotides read TGTGCTCTTGGGGAATTGCGGTATAAGCTCATCTTT.

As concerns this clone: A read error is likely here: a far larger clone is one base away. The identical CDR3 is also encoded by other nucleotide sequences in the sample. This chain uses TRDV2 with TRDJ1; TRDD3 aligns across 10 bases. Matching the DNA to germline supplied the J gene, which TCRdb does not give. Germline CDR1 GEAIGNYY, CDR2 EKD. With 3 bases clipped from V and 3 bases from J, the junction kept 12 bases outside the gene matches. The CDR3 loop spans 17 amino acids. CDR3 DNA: TGTGCCTGTGACGGCCTACTGGGGGATGAATTAGCCGATAAACTCATCTTT. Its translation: CACDGLLGDELADKLIF.

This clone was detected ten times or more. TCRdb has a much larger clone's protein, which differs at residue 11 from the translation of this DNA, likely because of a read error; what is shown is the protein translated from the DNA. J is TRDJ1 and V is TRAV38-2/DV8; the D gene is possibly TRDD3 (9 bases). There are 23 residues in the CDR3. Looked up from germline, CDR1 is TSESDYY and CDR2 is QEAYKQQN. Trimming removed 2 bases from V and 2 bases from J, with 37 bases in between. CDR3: CAYRSKISFLGPTGGHGTDKLIF. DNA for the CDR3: TGTGCTTATAGGAGTAAGATTTCCTTCCTAGGCCCTACTGGGGGACACGGGACCGATAAACTCATCTTT.

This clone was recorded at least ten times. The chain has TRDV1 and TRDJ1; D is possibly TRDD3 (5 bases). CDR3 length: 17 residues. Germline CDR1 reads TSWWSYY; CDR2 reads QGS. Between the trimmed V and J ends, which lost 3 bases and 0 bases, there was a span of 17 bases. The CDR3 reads CALGEQQPAGDTDKLIF. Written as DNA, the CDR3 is TGTGCTCTTGGGGAGCAACAACCGGCGGGGGACACCGATAAACTCATCTTT.

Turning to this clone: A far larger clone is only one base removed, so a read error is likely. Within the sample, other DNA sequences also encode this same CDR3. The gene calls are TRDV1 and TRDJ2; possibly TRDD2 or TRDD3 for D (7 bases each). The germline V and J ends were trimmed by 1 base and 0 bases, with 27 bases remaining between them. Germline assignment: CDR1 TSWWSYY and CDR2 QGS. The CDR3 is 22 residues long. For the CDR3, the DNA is TGTGCTCTTGGGGAACCCCACTTTCCTACGACAGGATACGCGGCTTTGACAGCACAACTCTTCTTT. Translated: CALGEPHFPTTGYAALTAQLFF.

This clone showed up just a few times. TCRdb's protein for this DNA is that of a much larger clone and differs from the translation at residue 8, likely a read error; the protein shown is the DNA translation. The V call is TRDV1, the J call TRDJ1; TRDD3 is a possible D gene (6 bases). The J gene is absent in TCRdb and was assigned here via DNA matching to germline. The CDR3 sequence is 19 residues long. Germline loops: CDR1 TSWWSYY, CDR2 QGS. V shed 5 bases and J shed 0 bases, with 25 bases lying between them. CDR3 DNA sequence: TGTGCTCTTGGGTCCTGTAAGAGGGGGACCCGGGGGTACACCGATAAACTCATCTTT. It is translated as CALGSCKRGTRGYTDKLIF.

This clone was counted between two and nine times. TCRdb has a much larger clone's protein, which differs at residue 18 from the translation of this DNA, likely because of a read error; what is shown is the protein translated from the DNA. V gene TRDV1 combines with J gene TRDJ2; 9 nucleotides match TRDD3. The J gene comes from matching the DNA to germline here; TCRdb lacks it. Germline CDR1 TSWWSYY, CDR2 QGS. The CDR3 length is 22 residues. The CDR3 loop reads CALGELPPTTPGGSFLTTQLFF. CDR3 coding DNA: TGTGCTCTTGGGGAACTTCCACCGACAACCCCTGGGGGATCCTTCTTGACAACACAACTCTTCTTT.

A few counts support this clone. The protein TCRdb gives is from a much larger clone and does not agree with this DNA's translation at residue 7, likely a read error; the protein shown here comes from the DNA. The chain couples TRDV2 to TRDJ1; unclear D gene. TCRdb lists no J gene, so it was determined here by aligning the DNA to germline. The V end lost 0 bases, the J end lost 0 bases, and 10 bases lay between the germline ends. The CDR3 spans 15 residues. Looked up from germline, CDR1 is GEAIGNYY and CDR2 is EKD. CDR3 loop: CACDTVAVNTDKLIF. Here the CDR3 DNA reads TGTGCCTGTGACACCGTTGCAGTGAACACCGATAAACTCATCTTT.

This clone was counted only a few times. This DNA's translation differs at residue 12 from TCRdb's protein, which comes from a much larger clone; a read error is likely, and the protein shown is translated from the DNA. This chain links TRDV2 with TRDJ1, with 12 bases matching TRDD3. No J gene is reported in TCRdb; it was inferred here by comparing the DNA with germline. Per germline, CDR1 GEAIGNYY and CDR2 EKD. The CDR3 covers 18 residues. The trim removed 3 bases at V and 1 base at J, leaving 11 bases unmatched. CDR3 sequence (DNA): TGTGCCTGTGACCCGGTACTGGGGGATACTACTTGCACCGATAAACTCATCTTT. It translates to CACDPVLGDTTCTDKLIF.

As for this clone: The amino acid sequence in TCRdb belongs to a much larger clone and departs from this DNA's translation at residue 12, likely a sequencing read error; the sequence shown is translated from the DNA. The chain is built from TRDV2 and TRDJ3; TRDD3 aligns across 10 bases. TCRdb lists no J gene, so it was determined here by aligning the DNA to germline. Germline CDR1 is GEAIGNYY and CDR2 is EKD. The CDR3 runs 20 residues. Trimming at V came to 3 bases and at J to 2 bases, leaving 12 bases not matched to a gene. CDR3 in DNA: TGTGCCTGTGACGCGACTGGGGGATCAGCTCGCCCCTGGGACACCCGACAGATGTTTTTC. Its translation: CACDATGGSARPWDTRQMFF.

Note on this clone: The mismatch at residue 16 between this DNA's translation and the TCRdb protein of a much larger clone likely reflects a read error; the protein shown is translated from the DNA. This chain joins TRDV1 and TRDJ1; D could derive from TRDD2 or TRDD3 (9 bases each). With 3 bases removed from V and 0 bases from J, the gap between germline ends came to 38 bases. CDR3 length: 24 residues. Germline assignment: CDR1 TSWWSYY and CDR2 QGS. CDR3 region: CALGDALPSYQVLGDSGYTDKLIF. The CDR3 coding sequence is TGTGCTCTTGGGGATGCGCTTCCTTCCTACCAGGTACTGGGGGACTCCGGGTACACCGATAAACTCATCTTT.

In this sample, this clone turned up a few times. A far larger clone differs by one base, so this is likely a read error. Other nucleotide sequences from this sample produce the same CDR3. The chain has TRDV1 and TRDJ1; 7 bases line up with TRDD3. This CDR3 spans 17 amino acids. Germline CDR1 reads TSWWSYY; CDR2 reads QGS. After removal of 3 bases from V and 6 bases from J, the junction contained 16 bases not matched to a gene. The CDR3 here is CALGELRAGGLRYKLIF. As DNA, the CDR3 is TGTGCTCTTGGGGAGCTACGTGCCGGGGGATTAAGATATAAACTCATCTTT.

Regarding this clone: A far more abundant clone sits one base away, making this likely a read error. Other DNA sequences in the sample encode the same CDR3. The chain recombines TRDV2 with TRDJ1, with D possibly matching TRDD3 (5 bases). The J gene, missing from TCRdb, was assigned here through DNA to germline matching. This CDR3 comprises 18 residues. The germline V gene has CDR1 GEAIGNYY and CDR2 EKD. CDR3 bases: TGCGCCTGTGACCCGATCGGCGGGGGGCGTCCCTACACCGATAAACTCATCTTT. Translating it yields CACDPIGGGRPYTDKLIF.

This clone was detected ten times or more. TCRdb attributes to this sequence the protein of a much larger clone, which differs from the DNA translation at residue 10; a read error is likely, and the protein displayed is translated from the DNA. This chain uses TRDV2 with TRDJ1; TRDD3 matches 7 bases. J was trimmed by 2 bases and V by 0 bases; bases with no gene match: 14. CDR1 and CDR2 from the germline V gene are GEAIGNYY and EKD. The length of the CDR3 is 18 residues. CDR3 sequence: CACDTLLLGNTKTDKLIF. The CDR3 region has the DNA TGTGCCTGTGACACCTTGTTACTGGGGAATACGAAGACCGATAAACTCATCTTT.

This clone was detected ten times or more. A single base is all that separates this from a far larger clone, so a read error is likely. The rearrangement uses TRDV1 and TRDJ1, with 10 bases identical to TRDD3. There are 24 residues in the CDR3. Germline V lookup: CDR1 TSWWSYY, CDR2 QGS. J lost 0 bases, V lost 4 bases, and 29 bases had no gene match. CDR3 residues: CALGGFRPRYYWGMEDWYTDKLIF. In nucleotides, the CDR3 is TGTGCTCTTGGGGGATTTAGACCCCGCTATTACTGGGGGATGGAAGATTGGTACACCGATAAACTCATCTTT.

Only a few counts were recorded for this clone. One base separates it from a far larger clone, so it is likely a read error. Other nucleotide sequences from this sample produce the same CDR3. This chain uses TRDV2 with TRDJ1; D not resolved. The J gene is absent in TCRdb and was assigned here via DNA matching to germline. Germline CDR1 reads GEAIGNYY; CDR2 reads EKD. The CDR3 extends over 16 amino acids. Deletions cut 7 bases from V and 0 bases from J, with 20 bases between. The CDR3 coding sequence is TGTGCCTGCCGCGATGCGGTGAGGGGTTACACCGATAAACTCATCTTT. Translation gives CACRDAVRGYTDKLIF.

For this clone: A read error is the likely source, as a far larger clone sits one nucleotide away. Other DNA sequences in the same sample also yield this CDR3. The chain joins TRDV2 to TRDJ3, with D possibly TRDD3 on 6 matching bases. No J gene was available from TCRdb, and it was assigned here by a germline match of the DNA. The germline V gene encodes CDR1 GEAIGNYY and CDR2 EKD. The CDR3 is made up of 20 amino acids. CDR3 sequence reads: CACDTKGIRDLSWDTRQMFF. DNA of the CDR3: TGTGCCTGCGACACTAAGGGGATCCGTGACCTCTCCTGGGACACCCGACAGATGTTTTTC.